The 8 T cell receptor beta chains listed next were all sequenced from one sample in a study of cytomegalovirus exposure and HLA in healthy donors. The PCR contained 60 Vbeta and 13 Jbeta primers. The method was immunoSEQ multiplex PCR; TCRdb's version includes in-frame clones alone and lacks a portion of them. Of 200,000 to 250,000 clones listed, approximately 80% are singletons. Sequencing was performed on PBMCs. Receptors were obtained from a man aged 40-55 years in good health and CMV-seronegative.

The J gene is TRBJ2-3, the V gene TRBV5-4; 8 bases align to TRBD2. Germline V gene lookup returns CDR1 SGHNT and CDR2 YYREEE (reference sequence). The CDR3 runs to 16 residues. The V gene end was trimmed by 3 bases and the J gene end by 2 bases; junction bases not matched to a gene: 8. The CDR3 loop is CASSSIAGSPTDTQYF. DNA of the CDR3: TGTGCCAGCAGCTCCATAGCGGGGTCGCCCACAGATACGCAGTATTTT.

CDR3 residues: CATRRTNLPYEQYF. CDR3 DNA: TGTGCCACACGCCGGACTAACCTACCCTACGAGCAGTACTTC. J is TRBJ2-7 and V is TRBV28; D may be TRBD2 (6 bases). The V end lost 10 bases, the J end lost 2 bases, and 18 bases lay between the germline ends. CDR3 size: 14 residues. Per germline, CDR1 MDHEN and CDR2 SYDVKM.

The chain employs TRBV10-2 and TRBJ1-1, with D perhaps TRBD1 (5 bases). V shed 7 bases and J shed 3 bases, with 18 bases lying between them. Germline values: CDR1 WSHSY, CDR2 SAAADI. This CDR3 has 15 residues. The CDR3 DNA sequence: TGCGCCAGCACCTTTACGACAGAACCCCACACTGAAGCTTTCTTT. It translates to CASTFTTEPHTEAFF.

For the CDR3, the DNA is TGTGCCAGCAGCTCCGGCCTGAAGGGTGGGGGGGCAGAGACCCAGTACTTC. Its translation is CASSSGLKGGGAETQYF. The V and J genes are TRBV5-4 and TRBJ2-5; TRBD2 might be the D (7 bases). The CDR3 contains 17 residues. V was shortened by 3 bases and J by 4 bases, with 22 bases between the two germline ends. Germline V gene lookup returns CDR1 SGHNT and CDR2 YYREEE (reference sequence).

This clone was observed a handful of times. The rearrangement joins TRBV11-2 to TRBJ2-1; 8 bases fit TRBD1. After removal of 3 bases from V and 4 bases from J, the junction contained 5 bases not matched to a gene. CDR3 size: 15 residues. In germline, CDR1 is SGHAT, CDR2 FQNNGV. The CDR3 bases are TGTGCCAGCAGCTTCGGGACAGGCGGTTACAATGAGCAGTTCTTC. It translates to CASSFGTGGYNEQFF.

The rearrangement links TRBV21-1 to TRBJ2-3; TRBD2 was called by the table and not checked on the DNA. TRBV21-1 has pseudogene status. This CDR3 has 16 residues. CDR3 residues: CASSLSRGVCTDTQYF. The CDR3 DNA sequence: TGTGCCAGCAGCTTGTCGCGGGGCGTTTGCACAGATACGCAGTATTTT.

This clone was seen a handful of times. This sequence joins TRBV7-2 and TRBJ2-3, with TRBD2 matching over 7 bases. The CDR3 runs 16 residues. Germline V gene lookup returns CDR1 SGHTA and CDR2 FQGNSA. J lost 4 bases, V lost 1 base, and 8 bases had no gene match. CDR3 in DNA: TGTGCCAGCAGCTTAGGTGGGGGGGGTCGACCAGATACGCAGTATTTT. It translates to CASSLGGGGRPDTQYF.

The chain recombines TRBV27 with TRBJ1-1; D remains unclear. Germline CDR1 and CDR2: MNHEY and SMNVEV (reference sequence). Trimming stripped 8 bases from V and 0 bases from J, with 13 bases between. The CDR3 has 14 amino acids. CDR3 region: CASAYSRLNTEAFF. CDR3 nucleotide sequence: TGTGCCAGCGCCTACAGTAGGTTGAACACTGAAGCTTTCTTT.